This T cell receptor (beta chain) was retrieved from a study of cytomegalovirus exposure and HLA in healthy donors. Findings and caveats of the study: Cytomegalovirus association was listed for 164 TCR beta chains.

It was with 60 Vbeta and 13 Jbeta primers that the PCR ran. Assay used: immunoSEQ multiplex PCR; TCRdb lists only in-frame clones, some missing. The repertoire holds more than 150,000 clones, around 85% seen once, with 3% to 4.5% in the top ten. The V end lost 0 bases, the J end lost 4 bases, and 12 bases lay between the germline ends. Germline V gene lookup returns CDR1 MNHEY and CDR2 SMNVEV (reference sequence). The CDR3 totals 15 residues. The donors were healthy bone marrow donors. When sampled, the donors appeared nominally healthy, though they likely had unrecorded immune exposures. The table lists this clone with a count of one. Its antigen is not identified.

Source material: PBMCs. This sequence joins TRBV27 and TRBJ1-2; D unclear. The sequence was collected from a man aged 45 to 65 in good health and CMV-seronegative. CDR3 DNA sequence: TGTGCCAGCAGTTTATCGTCCTCGGGTGGCTATGGCTACACCTTC. It encodes CASSLSSSGGYGYTF.